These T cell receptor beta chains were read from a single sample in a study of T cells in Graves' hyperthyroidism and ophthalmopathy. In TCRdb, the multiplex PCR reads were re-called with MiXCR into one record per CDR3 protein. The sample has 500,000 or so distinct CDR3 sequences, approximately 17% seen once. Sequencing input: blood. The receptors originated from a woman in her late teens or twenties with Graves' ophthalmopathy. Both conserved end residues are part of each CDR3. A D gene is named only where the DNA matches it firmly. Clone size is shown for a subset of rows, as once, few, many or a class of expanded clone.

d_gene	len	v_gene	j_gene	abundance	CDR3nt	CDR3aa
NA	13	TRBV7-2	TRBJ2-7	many	TGTGCCAGCAGCTTTACAGGGTCGGGGGAGCAGTACTTC	CASSFTGSGEQYF
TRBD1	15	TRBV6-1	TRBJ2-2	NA	TGTGCCACCACGTTTTGGACAGGGACGCGAGGGGAGCTGTTTTTT	CATTFWTGTRGELFF
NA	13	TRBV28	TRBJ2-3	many	TGTGCCAGCAGTGCGCTCCGCACAGATACGCAGTATTTT	CASSALRTDTQYF
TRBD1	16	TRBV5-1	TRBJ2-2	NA	TGCGCCAGCAGTACCGGGACAGGGGCCACCACCGGGGAGCTGTTTTTT	CASSTGTGATTGELFF
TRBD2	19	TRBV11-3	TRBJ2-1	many	TGTGCCAGCAGCTTAGATGGATCTAGCGGGAGTCCTTCATACAATGAGCAGTTCTTC	CASSLDGSSGSPSYNEQFF
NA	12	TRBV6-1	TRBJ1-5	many	TGTGCCAGCAGTTCGTTCGGTCAGCCCCAGCATTTT	CASSSFGQPQHF
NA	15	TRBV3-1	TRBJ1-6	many	TGTGCCAGCAGCCAAGAGGCCAGGGCGAATTCACCCCTCCACTTT	CASSQEARANSPLHF
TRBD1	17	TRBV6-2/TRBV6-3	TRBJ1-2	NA	TGTGCCAGCAGTAAATACCTCTACAGGGGTAGTAACTATGGCTACACCTTC	CASSKYLYRGSNYGYTF
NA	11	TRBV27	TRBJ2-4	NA	TGTGCCACCGACTTACCGGGCATTCAGTACTTC	CATDLPGIQYF
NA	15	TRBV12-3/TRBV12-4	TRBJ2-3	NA	TGTGCCAGCAGTTTGGAGGGACAGACGACAGATACGCAGTATTTT	CASSLEGQTTDTQYF
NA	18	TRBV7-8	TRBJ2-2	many	TGTGCCAGCAGCTTCGGGCTGGAGGACCTTACGAACACCGGGGAGCTGTTTTTT	CASSFGLEDLTNTGELFF
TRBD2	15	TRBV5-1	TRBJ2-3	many	TGCGCCAGCAGCGCCCTGACTAGCGGAGAGGATACGCAGTATTTT	CASSALTSGEDTQYF
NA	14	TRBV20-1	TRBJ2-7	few	TGCAGTGCTAGAGGACCGAATACGGCCTACGAGCAGTACTTC	CSARGPNTAYEQYF
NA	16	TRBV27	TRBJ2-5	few	TGTGCCAGCAGTTTACGTTCGTCTACAACGGGAGAGACCCAGTACTTC	CASSLRSSTTGETQYF
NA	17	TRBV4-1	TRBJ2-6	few	TGCGCCAGCAGCCAAGATCGTCTACTCTCTGGGGCCAACGTCCTGACTTTC	CASSQDRLLSGANVLTF
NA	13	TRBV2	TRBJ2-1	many	TGTGCCAGCAGGGTTTGGAACTACAATGAGCAGTTCTTC	CASRVWNYNEQFF
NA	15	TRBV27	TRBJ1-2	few	TGTGCCAGCAGTTTGGGTCCCCCGGACCAGTATGGCTACACCTTC	CASSLGPPDQYGYTF